This entry concerns a single T cell receptor beta chain. Antigen unknown. This CDR3 comprises 18 residues. The germline CDR1 and CDR2 sequences are LNHDA and SQIVND (reference sequence). V was pared by 3 bases and J by 2 bases, with 10 bases of the junction left unmatched. This sample stems from a study of shared clonotypes between healthy human individuals. About the research overall: Those who served as donors were a couple of women and a few men between the ages of 18 and 49.

Study outcomes and limitations: Compared with clonotypes that all four donors shared, non-shared clonotypes had lower generation probabilities. Generally, naive subsets (rather than memory subsets) showed larger estimated richness.

Data came from immunoSEQ multiplex PCR; TCRdb stores just in-frame clones and leaves some out. The sample includes approximately 1.5 million clones, 98% seen only once; the top ten take about 0.4%. This sequence was found in a man aged 25 to 40 in good health. The gene calls are TRBV19 and TRBJ2-1, with TRBD2 identical over 10 bases. Sequenced material: naive CD4+ T cells sorted from blood. Noted subset: CD45RA+ positively selected. The CDR3 loop is CASSMRLAGVSTYNEQFF. CDR3 sequence (DNA): TGTGCCAGTAGTATGCGGCTAGCGGGGGTTTCCACCTACAATGAGCAGTTCTTC.